This T cell receptor beta chain was sequenced in a study of blood T cell repertoires in COVID-19. Data came from immunoSEQ multiplex PCR; TCRdb stores just in-frame clones and leaves some out. There are about 180,000 clones in the sample; around 86% occur only once, and around 8.6% lies in the top ten. Trimming took off 0 bases at V and 4 bases at J, with 9 bases between the two ends. The CDR3 is 15 amino acids. Germline CDR1 is MGHRA and CDR2 is YSYEKL. The sequencing sample was made of peripheral blood. This TCR was recovered from a man aged 50-59 years with active or convalescent COVID-19. The chain links TRBV4-1 to TRBJ1-4; TRBD1 is a possible D gene (5 bases). In nucleotides, the CDR3 is TGCGCCAGCAGCCAAGATGTAAGGGGTAATGAAAAACTGTTTTTT. Residues: CASSQDVRGNEKLFF.